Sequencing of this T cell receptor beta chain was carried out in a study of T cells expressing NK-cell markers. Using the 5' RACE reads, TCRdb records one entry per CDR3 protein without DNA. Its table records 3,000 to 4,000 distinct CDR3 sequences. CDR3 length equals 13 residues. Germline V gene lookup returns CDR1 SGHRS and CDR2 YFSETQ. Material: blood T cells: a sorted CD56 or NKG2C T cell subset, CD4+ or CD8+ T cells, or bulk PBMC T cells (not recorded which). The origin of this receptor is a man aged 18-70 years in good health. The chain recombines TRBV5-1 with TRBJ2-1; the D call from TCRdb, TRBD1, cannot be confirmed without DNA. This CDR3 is CASSPRTNNEQFF.